This is a list of T cell receptor beta chains from one sample in a study of blood T cell repertoires in COVID-19. The repertoire was sequenced with immunoSEQ multiplex PCR; TCRdb's copy has only in-frame clones and lacks some. The sample carries 70,000 to 90,000 clones, more than 80% recorded once. Sequences were obtained from peripheral blood. These receptor sequences come from a human donor in a cohort sampled during active COVID-19. Each CDR3 is given with its conserved first and last residue. D genes are given only for firm matches. The size field is filled for only some rows; it gives once, few, many or a size class.

clone size | J gene | V gene | D gene | CDR3 protein | CDR3 DNA
once | TRBJ2-7 | TRBV11-2 | NA | CASSSSTYEQYF | TGTGCCAGCAGCTCCTCCACATACGAGCAGTACTTC
few | TRBJ1-3 | TRBV6-5 | NA | CASSYRNQGPGNTIYF | TGTGCCAGCAGTTACCGTAATCAGGGGCCAGGAAACACCATATATTTT
NA | TRBJ2-3 | TRBV11-2 | NA | CASSLNTGGPMADTQYF | TGTGCCAGCAGCTTAAATACGGGGGGCCCCATGGCAGATACGCAGTATTTT
NA | TRBJ2-7 | TRBV28 | TRBD1 | CASSTPSLTGGNEQYF | TGTGCCAGCAGTACCCCCTCTCTGACAGGGGGCAATGAGCAGTACTTC
NA | TRBJ2-7 | TRBV5-1 | TRBD1 | CASSAWTGGATYEQYF | TGCGCCAGCAGCGCCTGGACAGGGGGCGCGACCTACGAGCAGTACTTC
NA | TRBJ2-5 | TRBV9 | TRBD2 | CASSVGGGARETQYF | TGTGCCAGCAGCGTCGGCGGGGGGGCTCGGGAGACCCAGTACTTC
NA | TRBJ2-7 | TRBV7-2 | TRBD1 | CASSRGQGPSYEQYF | TGTGCCAGCAGCCGGGGACAGGGGCCTTCCTACGAGCAGTACTTC
once | TRBJ2-1 | TRBV29-1 | NA | CSVLRTQNEQFF | TGCAGCGTGCTCCGGACACAGAATGAGCAGTTCTTC
NA | TRBJ1-5 | TRBV21-1 | NA | CASSKSGWSNQPQHF | TGTGCCAGCAGCAAAAGTGGCTGGAGCAATCAGCCCCAGCATTTT
NA | TRBJ1-2 | TRBV27 | TRBD1 | CASSWDSRYGYTF | TGTGCCAGCAGTTGGGACAGCAGATATGGCTACACCTTC
NA | TRBJ2-2 | TRBV28 | NA | CASSPGGRPGELFF | TGTGCCAGCAGCCCAGGAGGGAGGCCCGGGGAGCTGTTTTTT
NA | TRBJ1-1 | TRBV7-8 | NA | CASSLALANTEAFF | TGTGCCAGCAGCTTAGCGCTGGCGAACACTGAAGCTTTCTTT
few | TRBJ2-4 | TRBV29-1 | NA | CSARTAGGIQYF | TGCAGCGCCAGGACTGCCGGGGGCATTCAGTACTTC
NA | TRBJ2-7 | TRBV9 | TRBD1 | CASSVGQGARGQYF | TGTGCCAGCAGCGTAGGACAGGGGGCTCGCGGGCAGTACTTC
NA | TRBJ1-2 | TRBV7-2 | NA | CASSHGVLGGYTF | TGTGCCAGCAGCCACGGAGTCTTGGGTGGCTACACCTTC
NA | TRBJ1-1 | TRBV5-8 | NA | CASSLAGNMNTEAFF | TGTGCCAGCAGCTTGGCGGGGAACATGAACACTGAAGCTTTCTTT
NA | TRBJ2-1 | TRBV6-1 | TRBD1 | CASSERGTGGKNEQFF | TGTGCCAGCAGTGAACGGGGGACAGGGGGCAAGAATGAGCAGTTCTTC
NA | TRBJ1-1 | TRBV11-2 | NA | CASSLADEAFF | TGTGCCAGCAGCCTGGCGGATGAAGCTTTCTTT
NA | TRBJ2-5 | TRBV12-3/TRBV12-4 | NA | CASSLAVLETQYF | TGTGCCAGCAGTTTAGCTGTACTGGAGACCCAGTACTTC
NA | TRBJ2-7 | TRBV7-2 | TRBD2 | CASSSRTSAVEQYF | TGTGCCAGCAGCTCCCGGACTAGCGCCGTCGAGCAGTACTTC
NA | TRBJ2-5 | TRBV2 | TRBD2 | CASSEGAGGPRETQYF | TGTGCCAGCAGTGAAGGAGCGGGGGGGCCGCGGGAGACCCAGTACTTC
once | TRBJ2-7 | TRBV27 | TRBD2 | CASSPSGGSSYEQYF | TGTGCCAGCAGTCCCAGCGGGGGGAGCTCCTACGAGCAGTACTTC
NA | TRBJ2-5 | TRBV6-1 | TRBD2 | CASSEASGGAKTQYF | TGTGCCAGCAGTGAAGCTAGCGGGGGTGCGAAGACCCAGTACTTC
NA | TRBJ1-1 | TRBV12-3/TRBV12-4 | NA | CASSFWSVEAFF | TGTGCCAGCAGTTTCTGGTCGGTAGAAGCTTTCTTT
NA | TRBJ2-2 | TRBV29-1 | NA | CSVGGGGPSEVAGELFF | TGCAGCGTTGGGGGCGGGGGCCCTTCGGAGGTTGCCGGGGAGCTGTTTTTT
NA | TRBJ1-1 | TRBV7-9 | NA | CASSLAGEVVGKAFF | TGTGCCAGCAGCTTAGCAGGGGAGGTAGTGGGGAAAGCTTTCTTT
NA | TRBJ1-5 | TRBV2 | NA | CASSEGSNQPQHF | TGTGCCAGCAGTGAAGGGAGTAATCAGCCCCAGCATTTT
NA | TRBJ1-4 | TRBV29-1 | TRBD1 | CSVERQQGDEKLFF | TGCAGCGTTGAAAGACAGCAGGGGGACGAAAAACTGTTTTTT
NA | TRBJ2-1 | TRBV7-2 | TRBD2 | CASSLERLARLYNEQFF | TGTGCCAGCAGCTTAGAGAGACTAGCGCGGCTTTACAATGAGCAGTTCTTC
NA | TRBJ2-7 | TRBV18 | NA | CASSLPVRVDEQYF | TGTGCCAGCTCGCTACCAGTACGGGTGGACGAGCAGTACTTC
few | TRBJ2-4 | TRBV20-1 | NA | CSASGGGGLHF | TGCAGTGCTAGTGGGGGCGGGGGCCTGCACTTC
NA | TRBJ1-1 | TRBV5-1 | TRBD1 | CASSLAAGGNTEAFF | TGCGCCAGCAGCTTGGCCGCAGGGGGGAACACTGAAGCTTTCTTT
NA | TRBJ2-2 | TRBV2 | TRBD2 | CASSEIAGGTGELFF | TGTGCCAGCAGTGAAATAGCGGGGGGAACCGGGGAGCTGTTTTTT
NA | TRBJ2-5 | TRBV18 | TRBD1 | CASNNRDRKQETQYF | TGTGCCAGCAATAACCGGGACAGGAAACAAGAGACCCAGTACTTC
NA | TRBJ2-5 | TRBV5-1 | TRBD2 | CASSPGLVGETQYF | TGCGCCAGCAGCCCGGGACTAGTGGGGGAGACCCAGTACTTC
NA | TRBJ2-6 | TRBV5-4 | TRBD2 | CASSPTGGPLGANVLTF | TGTGCCAGCAGCCCTACGGGGGGGCCTCTTGGGGCCAACGTCCTGACTTTC
NA | TRBJ2-4 | TRBV2 | TRBD2 | CASRGIVTSGALAKNIQYF | TGTGCCAGCAGGGGGATTGTGACTAGCGGGGCGTTAGCCAAAAACATTCAGTACTTC
NA | TRBJ2-3 | TRBV7-2 | TRBD1 | CASSAGTGLTTDTQYF | TGTGCCAGCAGCGCCGGGACAGGGCTTACCACAGATACGCAGTATTTT
NA | TRBJ1-1 | TRBV6-5 | TRBD1 | CASSRTGAVTEAFF | TGTGCCAGCAGCCGGACAGGGGCCGTCACTGAAGCTTTCTTT
NA | TRBJ2-1 | TRBV5-5 | NA | CASRLKQSYNEQFF | TGTGCCAGCAGACTTAAACAGTCCTACAATGAGCAGTTCTTC
NA | TRBJ1-1 | TRBV5-5 | NA | CASSLVRRRGAEAFF | TGTGCCAGCAGCTTGGTGCGACGGCGGGGCGCTGAAGCTTTCTTT
NA | TRBJ1-1 | TRBV25-1 | NA | CASSDPGGNTEAFF | TGTGCCAGCAGTGACCCCGGCGGGAACACTGAAGCTTTCTTT
NA | TRBJ1-2 | TRBV25-1 | NA | CASSEFAGLGGYTF | TGTGCCAGCAGTGAATTTGCGGGATTGGGAGGCTACACCTTC
NA | TRBJ1-6 | TRBV6-5 | NA | CASKGIDNSPLHF | TGTGCCAGCAAGGGGATAGATAATTCACCCCTCCACTTT
NA | TRBJ2-6 | TRBV7-2 | NA | CASSLATGANVLTF | TGTGCCAGCAGCTTAGCTACTGGGGCCAACGTCCTGACTTTC
NA | TRBJ2-1 | TRBV4-2 | TRBD1 | CASSQDRDSQQFF | TGTGCCAGCAGCCAGGACAGGGATTCCCAGCAGTTCTTC
NA | TRBJ2-1 | TRBV18 | TRBD2 | CASSPLGGSYNEQFF | TGTGCCAGCTCACCCTTGGGGGGGTCCTACAATGAGCAGTTCTTC
NA | TRBJ1-1 | TRBV5-4 | NA | CASSLVSGGTPFEAFF | TGTGCCAGCAGCTTGGTATCTGGGGGGACCCCTTTTGAAGCTTTCTTT
NA | TRBJ1-5 | TRBV6-1 | NA | CASSGAAGIYNQPQHF | TGTGCCAGCAGTGGGGCTGCAGGGATCTACAATCAGCCCCAGCATTTT
few | TRBJ2-7 | TRBV27 | NA | CASTIGAEQYF | TGTGCCAGCACCATTGGAGCCGAGCAGTACTTC
NA | TRBJ2-7 | TRBV2 | TRBD1 | CASSGDRQGPYEQYF | TGTGCCAGCAGTGGAGACAGACAGGGCCCCTACGAGCAGTACTTC
NA | TRBJ1-5 | TRBV2 | NA | CASTTGLGNQPQHF | TGTGCCAGCACCACAGGGCTTGGCAATCAGCCCCAGCATTTT
NA | TRBJ2-3 | TRBV29-1 | TRBD2 | CSTSNTGGLADTQYF | TGCAGCACCTCGAACACGGGGGGGCTGGCAGATACGCAGTATTTT
NA | TRBJ2-1 | TRBV7-2 | NA | CASSALGGPSYNEQFF | TGTGCCAGCAGCGCCCTCGGGGGGCCCTCCTACAATGAGCAGTTCTTC
NA | TRBJ2-5 | TRBV5-6 | NA | CASSEASNGLETQYF | TGTGCCAGCAGCGAAGCCTCCAACGGACTGGAGACCCAGTACTTC
NA | TRBJ2-7 | TRBV3-1/TRBV3-2 | NA | CASSQAASHEQYF | TGTGCCAGCAGCCAAGCGGCTAGCCACGAGCAGTACTTC
NA | TRBJ2-1 | TRBV3-1/TRBV3-2 | NA | CASSQHLAEEQFF | TGTGCCAGCAGCCAACATCTTGCGGAAGAGCAGTTCTTC